The 21 T cell receptor beta chains below come from one sample, sequenced in a study of T cells after yellow fever vaccination. TCRdb used MiXCR to reprocess the 5' RACE reads, holding one entry per CDR3 protein. The repertoire has around 310,000 distinct CDR3 sequences, roughly 8.7% of them found once; the top ten carry 15% to 20%. The sample was PBMCs, taken on the day of the first yellow fever vaccination. These receptor sequences come from a man aged 18 to 30 who received the YFV17D yellow fever vaccine.

The table lists this clonotype with a few counts. DNA for the CDR3: TGTGCCAGCGCATCCGGGACAGAAATTCCCTACGAGCAGTACGTC. It specifies CASASGTEIPYEQYV. V and J are TRBV6-5 and TRBJ2-7, with 7 bases lining up with TRBD1. V shed 8 bases and J 2 bases; nucleotides not matched to a gene: 12. The CDR3 loop spans 15 amino acids. The germline V gene has CDR1 MNHEY and CDR2 SVGAGI.

The chain combines TRBV7-2 with TRBJ2-5, with no clear D. The V gene lost 3 bases and the J gene lost 3 bases, with 8 bases spanning the gap. This CDR3 is built from 13 residues. Germline CDR1 SGHTA, CDR2 FQGNSA. The CDR3, as DNA: TGTGCCAGCAGCTTGAACAGAAAAGAGACCCAGTACTTC. This sequence encodes CASSLNRKETQYF.

This clonotype showed up just a few times. The chain is built from TRBV7-3 and TRBJ2-1; D may be TRBD2 (6 bases). V was clipped by 5 bases and J by 4 bases, with 15 bases between them. The CDR3 is 15 residues long. Germline V gene data show CDR1 as SGHTA and CDR2 as FQGTGA. The DNA of the CDR3 is TGTGCCAGCAGCGAACGGGCTAGCGATTACAATGAGCAGTTCTTC. The encoded protein is CASSERASDYNEQFF.

The chain combines TRBV6-2 or TRBV6-3 with TRBJ2-5; 10 positions match TRBD2. The CDR3 length is 18 residues. J lost 1 base, V lost 0 bases, and 8 bases had no gene match. Germline CDR1 and CDR2: MNHEY and SVGEGT. CDR3 in amino acids: CASSYSFIAGGFQETQYF. The CDR3 coding sequence is TGTGCCAGCAGTTACTCTTTCATAGCGGGGGGATTCCAAGAGACCCAGTACTTC.

Details on this clonotype: A much larger clone lies a single base off, so this may be a read error. This sequence joins TRBV5-1 and TRBJ2-7; D remains ambiguous. The germline V gene encodes CDR1 SGHRS and CDR2 YFSETQ. Trimming removed 0 bases at V and 2 bases at J, with 12 bases between. CDR3 size: 15 residues. For the CDR3, the DNA is TGCGCCAGCAGCTTGGATGTTGGCAACACCTACGAGCAGTACTTC. Amino acid sequence: CASSLDVGNTYEQYF.

This clonotype was recorded at least ten times. The chain links TRBV6-5 to TRBJ2-7, with 11 bases matching TRBD1. In germline, CDR1 is MNHEY, CDR2 SVGAGI. This CDR3 comprises 14 residues. The V gene end was trimmed by 6 bases and the J gene end by 9 bases; junction bases not matched to a gene: 10. The CDR3 nucleotides are TGTGCCAGCAGACGGGACAGGGGGAACCCCGCGCAGTACTTC. Translation gives CASRRDRGNPAQYF.

This clonotype appeared a few times. The rearrangement joins TRBV5-1 to TRBJ2-1, with 11 bases identical to TRBD2. From germline, CDR1 is SGHRS and CDR2 YFSETQ. V was clipped by 3 bases and J by 6 bases; unmatched bases: 8. The CDR3 sequence is 16 residues long. The CDR3 here is CASSSGVLAGGNEQFF. The CDR3 DNA reads TGCGCCAGCAGCTCCGGCGTCCTAGCGGGGGGCAATGAGCAGTTCTTC.

This clonotype has just a few counts. J is TRBJ2-1 and V is TRBV12-3 or TRBV12-4; D may be TRBD1 (5 bases). Trimming shortened V by 2 bases and J by 5 bases, and 10 bases separated the two germline ends. The CDR3 is 14 amino acids. In DNA form, the CDR3 reads TGTGCCAGCAGTTTAATCGCAGGGCACAATGAGCAGTTCTTC. Translated, it gives CASSLIAGHNEQFF.

This clonotype came up many times. The chain links TRBV5-1 to TRBJ2-7; D is undetermined. Germline loops: CDR1 SGHRS, CDR2 YFSETQ. V shed 0 bases and J shed 2 bases, with 12 bases lying between them. This CDR3 comprises 15 residues. CDR3 nucleotides: TGCGCCAGCAGCTTGGAGGAAACATTGGCCTACGAGCAGTACGTC. Protein product: CASSLEETLAYEQYV.

This clonotype came up a few times. The chain has TRBV2 and TRBJ2-3; TRBD2 matches 7 bases. CDR1 SNHLY and CDR2 FYNNEI come from the germline V gene. With V trimmed by 2 bases and J by 4 bases, 0 bases remained unmatched. This CDR3 is 13 amino acids long. The CDR3 DNA sequence: TGTGCCAGCAGTGAACTAGCGGCAGATACGCAGTATTTT. Translation gives CASSELAADTQYF.

This chain joins TRBV25-1 and TRBJ2-2; D possibly corresponds to TRBD2 (5 bases). Trimming took off 6 bases at V and 5 bases at J, with 13 bases between the two ends. CDR1 and CDR2 from the germline V gene are MGHDK and SYGVNS. The CDR3 has 14 amino acids. The CDR3 is CASSLRPGTGELFF. CDR3 coding DNA: TGTGCCAGCAGCCTCAGGCCGGGGACCGGGGAGCTGTTTTTT.

This clonotype turned up a few times. The V and J genes are TRBV7-2 and TRBJ2-6; perhaps D is TRBD1 or TRBD2 (5 bases each). This CDR3 is 17 amino acids long. Per germline, CDR1 SGHTA and CDR2 FQGNSA. The germline V and J ends were trimmed by 1 base and 0 bases, with 10 bases remaining between them. Written as DNA, the CDR3 is TGTGCCAGCAGCTTAGTTGGGACGGCCTCTGGGGCCAACGTCCTGACTTTC. This translates into CASSLVGTASGANVLTF. Combining the CDR3 with reference TRBV7-2 and TRBJ2-6 gives the whole variable domain GAGVSQSPSNKVTEKGKDVELRCDPISGHTALYWYRQSLGQGLEFLIYFQGNSAPDKSGLPSDRFSAERTGGSVSTLTIQRTQQEDSAVYLCASSLVGTASGANVLTFGAGSRLTVL.

A few counts support this clonotype. The chain carries TRBV6-1 and TRBJ2-7; D not certain. In germline, CDR1 is MNHNS, CDR2 SASEGT. This CDR3 is 15 amino acids long. Trimming took 6 bases from V and 7 from J, leaving 22 bases between them. In DNA, the CDR3 is TGTGCCAGCAGGGTCAGGAGCGTCCCTCTGGGGGAGCAGTACGTC. Its translation: CASRVRSVPLGEQYV.

This clonotype was recorded a few times. The CDR3 reads CASSFSGDSYEQYF. DNA of the CDR3: TGCGCCAGCAGCTTTAGCGGGGATTCCTACGAGCAGTACTTC. This chain uses TRBV5-1 with TRBJ2-7, with 8 nucleotides matching TRBD2. The CDR3 sequence is 14 residues long. CDR1 is SGHRS, CDR2 YFSETQ, per germline. V trimming: 2 bases; J trimming: 1 base; junction bases outside the gene matches: 2.

This clonotype was counted between two and nine times. This chain joins TRBV15 and TRBJ1-1, with 9 bases identical to TRBD1. The CDR3 extends over 17 amino acids. Trimming removed 0 bases from V and 4 bases from J; junction bases left unmatched: 9. Germline V gene sequence: CDR1 LNHNV, CDR2 YYDKDF (reference sequence). This CDR3 is CATSRDYPGQGTTEAFF. In DNA form, the CDR3 reads TGTGCCACCAGCAGAGATTATCCAGGACAGGGGACCACTGAAGCTTTCTTT.

This clonotype has more than one count but fewer than ten. This chain joins TRBV9 and TRBJ2-7; D not resolved. Germline values: CDR1 SGDLS, CDR2 YYNGEE. V was pared by 4 bases and J by 0 bases, with 14 bases between. The CDR3 loop spans 15 amino acids. The CDR3: CASSPSAAVSYEQYF. The CDR3 nucleotides are TGTGCCAGCAGCCCCAGCGCGGCGGTCTCCTACGAGCAGTACTTC.

This clonotype was recorded at least ten times. The rearrangement joins TRBV6-5 to TRBJ1-1; maybe TRBD1 (5 bases). Trimming took 2 bases from V and 8 from J, leaving 12 bases between them. CDR1 MNHEY and CDR2 SVGAGI come from the germline V gene. The CDR3 has 13 amino acids. The CDR3 loop reads CASSYPPGHEAFF. In DNA, the CDR3 is TGTGCCAGCAGTTACCCTCCAGGACACGAAGCTTTCTTT.

This clonotype was seen a handful of times. V usage is TRBV6-1 and J usage is TRBJ1-2; 8 bases fit TRBD1. The trim removed 4 bases at V and 4 bases at J, leaving 5 bases unmatched. The CDR3 is 14 residues long. Germline-derived CDR1 and CDR2 are MNHNS and SASEGT. The CDR3 protein is CASSVYRGVYGYTF. The CDR3 nucleotides read TGTGCCAGCAGTGTGTACAGGGGGGTCTATGGCTACACCTTC.

V gene TRBV5-1 combines with J gene TRBJ2-3; D possibly corresponds to TRBD1 (5 bases). CDR1 is SGHRS and CDR2 is YFSETQ in the germline V gene. The CDR3 is made up of 16 amino acids. V lost 0 bases to trimming and J lost 2 bases, with 13 bases between them. For the CDR3, the DNA is TGCGCCAGCAGCTTGGAGGTCAGGGAAACCACAGATACGCAGTATTTT. Amino acid sequence: CASSLEVRETTDTQYF.

There are a few counts of this clonotype. The rearrangement links TRBV10-3 to TRBJ2-6; D is unclear. The CDR3 runs to 15 residues. The germline CDR1 and CDR2 sequences are ENHRY and SYGVKD. V lost 10 bases and J lost 1, with 14 bases in between. The CDR3 spells CASRPQLSGANVLTF. CDR3 sequence (DNA): TGTGCCAGCAGACCACAGTTGTCTGGGGCCAACGTCCTGACTTTC.

The genes are TRBV2 and TRBJ2-2, with 12 bases lining up with TRBD2. The CDR3 spans 15 residues. Germline CDR1 SNHLY, CDR2 FYNNEI. V gave up 5 bases and J gave up 6 bases; unmatched junction bases: 4. The CDR3 bases are TGTGCCAGCAGTCCTCCTAGCGGGGGGGCCGGGGAGCTGTTTTTT. This codes for CASSPPSGGAGELFF.